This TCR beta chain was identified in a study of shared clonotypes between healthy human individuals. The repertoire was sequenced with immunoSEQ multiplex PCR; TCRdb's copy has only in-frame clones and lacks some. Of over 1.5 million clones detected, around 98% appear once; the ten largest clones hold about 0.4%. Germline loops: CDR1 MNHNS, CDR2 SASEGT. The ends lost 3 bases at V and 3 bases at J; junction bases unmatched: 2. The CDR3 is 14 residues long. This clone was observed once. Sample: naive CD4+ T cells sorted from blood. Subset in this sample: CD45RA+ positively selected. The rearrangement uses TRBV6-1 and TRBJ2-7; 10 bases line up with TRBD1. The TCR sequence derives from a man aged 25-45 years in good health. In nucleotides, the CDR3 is TGTGCCAGCAGTGAGGGGACAGGGGACTACGAGCAGTACTTC. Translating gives CASSEGTGDYEQYF.